One sample yielded the 32 T cell receptor beta chains listed below, sequenced in a study of T cell repertoires in cytomegalovirus infection. TCRdb re-analysed the reads in MiXCR, keeping a single row per CDR3 protein. Of hundreds of thousands of distinct CDR3 sequences listed, around 9.1% are singletons. The sequencing input was PBMCs. The receptors stem from a human donor in good health (CMV status not recorded). Some clones in this sample may be carry-over from other donors' samples.

This clonotype occurred many times. This chain uses TRBV28 with TRBJ2-3; D may be TRBD1 (6 bases). Germline CDR1 is MDHEN and CDR2 is SYDVKM. V lost 6 bases and J 5 bases, leaving 18 bases between the germline ends. CDR3 size: 15 residues. This CDR3 reads CASSSPGQKGDTQYF. CDR3 coding DNA: TGTGCCAGCAGCTCCCCCGGACAGAAGGGAGATACGCAGTATTTT. Looking up the rest from reference TRBV28 and TRBJ2-3 gives the full variable domain: DVKVTQSSRYLVKRTGEKVFLECVQDMDHENMFWYRQDPGLGLRLIYFSYDVKMKEKGDIPEGYSVSREKKERFSLILESASTNQTSMYLCASSSPGQKGDTQYFGPGTRLTVL.

In its sample, this clonotype was seen many times. V and J are TRBV12-3 or TRBV12-4 and TRBJ2-1; D could derive from TRBD1 or TRBD2 (5 bases each). V was clipped by 6 bases and J by 10 bases, with 10 bases between them. CDR3 length equals 11 residues. CDR3 coding DNA: TGTGCCAGCAGGGGGGACCTGGAGCAGTTCTTC. Translation gives CASRGDLEQFF.

This clonotype occurred many times. The chain employs TRBV7-2 and TRBJ2-5; 7 bases align to TRBD2. The CDR3 loop spans 15 amino acids. CDR1 is SGHTA and CDR2 is FQGNSA in the germline V gene. Losses at the gene ends were 3 bases for V and 6 bases for J; bases not matched to a gene: 10. The DNA for the CDR3 is TGTGCCAGCAGCTTCAGTGAGCTAGCGGTAAAGACCCAGTACTTC. Translating it yields CASSFSELAVKTQYF.

This clonotype was picked up many times. The CDR3 loop reads CSAGSYNEQFF. CDR3 DNA: TGCAGTGCCGGGTCCTACAATGAGCAGTTCTTC. This chain uses TRBV29-1 with TRBJ2-1; D gene uncertain. CDR3 length: 11 amino acids. Looked up from germline, CDR1 is SQVTM and CDR2 is ANQGSEA.

The table lists this clonotype with many counts. The chain couples TRBV7-8 to TRBJ2-7; D is perhaps TRBD2 (6 bases). V gave up 7 bases and J gave up 2 bases, with 15 bases separating them. The CDR3 spans 14 residues. Looked up from germline, CDR1 is SGHVS and CDR2 is FQNEAQ. CDR3 amino acids: CASTTMGGTYEQYF. Written as DNA, the CDR3 is TGTGCCAGCACCACAATGGGCGGGACCTACGAGCAGTACTTC.

This clonotype was counted many times. The chain links TRBV7-9 to TRBJ2-7; 9 bases line up with TRBD2. The CDR3 runs to 15 residues. From germline, CDR1 is SEHNR and CDR2 FQNEAQ (reference sequence). V was clipped by 0 bases and J by 3 bases; unmatched bases: 3. CDR3 nucleotides: TGTGCCAGCAGCTTAGCAGCTAGCGGGGACTACGAGCAGTACTTC. It is translated as CASSLAASGDYEQYF.

This clonotype was seen repeatedly, ten times or more. The chain carries TRBV14 and TRBJ2-3; 7 bases agree with TRBD1. CDR3 length equals 16 residues. The ends lost 5 bases at V and 3 bases at J; junction bases unmatched: 11. CDR1 is SGHDN, CDR2 FVKESK, per germline. The CDR3 loop is CASSYRTGVRTDTQYF. The CDR3 DNA sequence: TGTGCCAGCAGCTATCGAACAGGGGTGAGGACAGATACGCAGTATTTT. The complete variable domain, with remaining parts taken from reference TRBV14 and TRBJ2-3, reads EAGVTQFPSHSVIEKGQTVTLRCDPISGHDNLYWYRRVMGKEIKFLLHFVKESKQDESGMPNNRFLAERTGGTYSTLKVQPAELEDSGVYFCASSYRTGVRTDTQYFGPGTRLTVL.

This clonotype was recorded at least ten times. CDR3 DNA: TGTGCCAGCAGTTTAGCTGGACATCTGAACACTGAAGCTTTCTTT. This translates into CASSLAGHLNTEAFF. The genes are TRBV12-3 or TRBV12-4 and TRBJ1-1; D perhaps matches TRBD1 (5 bases). Trimming took off 0 bases at V and 0 bases at J, with 8 bases between the two ends. The CDR3 extends over 15 amino acids.

This clonotype was counted many times. CDR3 region: CASSRGSTDTQYF. The CDR3 DNA reads TGTGCCAGCAGCAGGGGGAGCACAGATACGCAGTATTTT. This chain connects TRBV12-3 or TRBV12-4 to TRBJ2-3; 7 bases are shared with TRBD1. The trim removed 6 bases at V and 0 bases at J, leaving 0 bases unmatched. The CDR3 has 13 residues.

This clonotype was seen at least ten times. The chain joins TRBV14 to TRBJ2-3, with D perhaps TRBD1 or TRBD2 (5 bases each). This CDR3 is built from 15 residues. Trimming left V 1 base short and J 3 bases short, with 11 bases between. Germline V lookup: CDR1 SGHDN, CDR2 FVKESK. The CDR3 DNA follows: TGTGCCAGCAGCCAAGTCCGAGGGGCAACAGATACGCAGTATTTT. This gives the protein CASSQVRGATDTQYF.

This clonotype was seen many times. The V call is TRBV20-1, the J call TRBJ1-1; 7 bases are a match to TRBD1. Trimming at V came to 1 base and at J to 2 bases, leaving 10 bases not matched to a gene. CDR1 DFQATT and CDR2 SNEGSKA come from the germline V gene (reference sequence). The CDR3 has 16 residues. The CDR3 DNA is TGCAGTGCTAGAGCCTCCGGGACAGAGGTTAACACTGAAGCTTTCTTT. As protein: CSARASGTEVNTEAFF.

This sequence joins TRBV5-4 and TRBJ2-1; TRBD2 matches 9 bases. V trimming: 4 bases; J trimming: 3 bases; junction bases outside the gene matches: 8. CDR1 is SGHNT and CDR2 is YYREEE in the germline V gene (reference sequence). The CDR3 runs to 16 residues. CDR3 sequence (DNA): TGTGCCAGCAGCCGGTCTAGCGGGGATTTCTACAATGAGCAGTTCTTC. Protein sequence: CASSRSSGDFYNEQFF.

This clonotype has at least ten counts. This chain connects TRBV12-5 to TRBJ1-2; unclear D gene. The germline V gene encodes CDR1 LGHNT and CDR2 FRNRAP. The CDR3 is 12 residues long. V lost 6 bases to trimming and J lost 8 bases, with 13 bases between them. This chain's CDR3 is CASGRDFGGYTF. In DNA, the CDR3 is TGTGCTAGTGGCCGGGATTTCGGGGGCTACACCTTC.

This clonotype was found many times. The CDR3 reads CASSLSGGAGDNEQFF. The CDR3 DNA follows: TGTGCCAGCAGCCTTAGCGGGGGGGCCGGAGACAATGAGCAGTTCTTC. The rearrangement uses TRBV7-2 and TRBJ2-1; 11 positions agree with TRBD2. The V and J ends lost 5 bases and 5 bases, in that order; junction bases with no gene match: 8. CDR1 and CDR2 from the germline V gene are SGHTA and FQGNSA. The CDR3 length is 16 residues.

Many counts were recorded for this clonotype. The CDR3, as DNA: TGTGCCAGCAACCCTAACCGGGGCTATGGCTACACCTTC. Amino acids: CASNPNRGYGYTF. This sequence joins TRBV28 and TRBJ1-2; D not certain. CDR3 length: 13 amino acids. Germline CDR1 reads MDHEN; CDR2 reads SYDVKM. V lost 7 bases and J lost 4, with 13 bases in between.

At least ten counts were recorded for this clonotype. The V call is TRBV11-2, the J call TRBJ2-5; D remains ambiguous. V was clipped by 5 bases and J by 2 bases, with 15 bases between them. This CDR3 has 15 amino acids. Per the germline V gene, CDR1 is SGHAT and CDR2 is FQNNGV. CDR3 DNA sequence: TGTGCCAGCAGCCTAACCCCGGCCACGCAAGAGACCCAGTACTTC. Its translation is CASSLTPATQETQYF.

At least ten counts were recorded for this clonotype. The chain employs TRBV7-9 and TRBJ2-2, with TRBD1 matching 7 bases. The CDR3 length is 16 residues. V lost 6 bases and J lost 1; bases outside the gene matches: 8. The germline V gene encodes CDR1 SEHNR and CDR2 FQNEAQ (reference sequence). As DNA, the CDR3 is TGTGCCAGCAGACGTCCAGGGGGACGGAACACCGGGGAGCTGTTTTTT. Translating it yields CASRRPGGRNTGELFF.

This clonotype showed up many times. The chain is built from TRBV18 and TRBJ1-1, with no clear D. The CDR3 extends over 13 amino acids. V was clipped by 4 bases and J by 5 bases, with 11 bases between them. Germline lookup yields CDR1 KGHSH and CDR2 LQKENI. CDR3 sequence: CASSLFGVTEAFF. DNA of the CDR3: TGTGCCAGCTCACTTTTCGGCGTGACTGAAGCTTTCTTT.

This clonotype was counted ten times or more. J is TRBJ1-5 and V is TRBV19; D remains unclear. CDR3 length: 14 amino acids. Trimming removed 3 bases at V and 3 bases at J, with 9 bases between. Germline V CDR1 and CDR2: LNHDA, SQIVND (reference sequence). In DNA, the CDR3 is TGTGCCAGTAGTATTATCGGGGTCAATCAGCCCCAGCATTTT. Translating gives CASSIIGVNQPQHF.

This clonotype has ten or more counts. The rearrangement joins TRBV28 to TRBJ1-5, with D perhaps matching TRBD1 (5 bases). The germline gives CDR1 MDHEN, CDR2 SYDVKM. V was clipped by 6 bases and J by 1 base, with 16 bases between them. There are 16 residues in the CDR3. This chain's CDR3 is CASRSPGERSNQPQHF. The DNA for the CDR3 is TGTGCCAGCAGATCTCCGGGGGAGAGGAGCAATCAGCCCCAGCATTTT.

This clonotype was recorded at least ten times. The CDR3: CASSLAPGEAFF. CDR3 coding DNA: TGTGCCAGCAGTTTAGCTCCAGGTGAAGCTTTCTTT. This chain connects TRBV12-3 or TRBV12-4 to TRBJ1-1; D is unresolved. The CDR3 spans 12 residues. Trimming left V 0 bases short and J 7 bases short, with 6 bases between.

In this sample, this clonotype turned up many times. The V call is TRBV7-2, the J call TRBJ1-1; no reliable D call. Looked up from germline, CDR1 is SGHTA and CDR2 is FQGNSA. Trimming left V 5 bases short and J 1 base short, with 8 bases between. This CDR3 spans 13 amino acids. The CDR3 DNA is TGTGCCAGCAGCCAAAGCCGGAACACTGAAGCTTTCTTT. Amino acids: CASSQSRNTEAFF.

This clonotype was detected only a few times. The V and J genes are TRBV20-1 and TRBJ2-5, with 8 bases lining up with TRBD2. V trimming: 3 bases; J trimming: 4 bases; junction bases outside the gene matches: 7. The CDR3 contains 14 residues. Germline loops: CDR1 DFQATT, CDR2 SNEGSKA (reference sequence). DNA for the CDR3: TGCAGTGCTAGTGGGGGGACTAGGCGAGAGACCCAGTACTTC. Its protein product is CSASGGTRRETQYF.

This clonotype was observed at least ten times. The genes are TRBV5-1 and TRBJ1-2, with TRBD1 matching over 9 bases. Germline loops: CDR1 SGHRS, CDR2 YFSETQ. The CDR3 runs 15 residues. V gave up 3 bases and J gave up 5 bases; unmatched junction bases: 8. The CDR3 reads CASSSDWTGVYGYTF. CDR3 nucleotide sequence: TGCGCCAGCAGCTCAGATTGGACAGGGGTTTATGGCTACACCTTC.

V and J are TRBV20-1 and TRBJ2-3; the D gene is possibly TRBD2 (6 bases). Germline V gene sequence: CDR1 DFQATT, CDR2 SNEGSKA (reference sequence). Trimming removed 6 bases from V and 4 bases from J, with 17 bases in between. The CDR3 runs 14 residues. As DNA, the CDR3 is TGCAGTGCCGGGCCGCGGGGTGGGGCAGATACGCAGTATTTT. Its protein product is CSAGPRGGADTQYF.

The chain joins TRBV6-5 to TRBJ1-3; the match to TRBD1 covers 7 bases. The CDR3 has 17 amino acids. V was pared by 8 bases and J by 0 bases, with 13 bases of the junction left unmatched. In germline, CDR1 is MNHEY, CDR2 SVGAGI. The CDR3, as DNA: TGTGCCAGCGGCGGTAGGAGGGGGCTCCTCTCTGGAAACACCATATATTTT. This encodes CASGGRRGLLSGNTIYF.

This clonotype was recorded many times. This chain uses TRBV7-9 with TRBJ2-1, with D uncertain. V lost 6 bases and J lost 0, with 9 bases in between. The CDR3 sequence is 14 residues long. The germline V gene encodes CDR1 SEHNR and CDR2 FQNEAQ (reference sequence). DNA of the CDR3: TGTGCCAGCAGGTCCAGGTCCTCCTACAATGAGCAGTTCTTC. As protein: CASRSRSSYNEQFF.

This clonotype was detected ten times or more. The CDR3 here is CASSLGGGAGEQFF. The CDR3 nucleotides read TGTGCCAGCAGCTTGGGCGGGGGGGCTGGTGAGCAGTTCTTC. The chain uses TRBV7-2 and TRBJ2-1, with 9 nucleotides matching TRBD2. The germline V gene encodes CDR1 SGHTA and CDR2 FQGNSA. V lost 3 bases to trimming and J lost 9 bases; unmatched junction nucleotides: 6. This CDR3 has 14 amino acids.

This clonotype was seen more than once but under ten times. The chain recombines TRBV11-3 with TRBJ2-1; TRBD1 matches at 11 bases. Per the germline V gene, CDR1 is SGHNT and CDR2 is YENEEA. The CDR3 extends over 14 amino acids. After removal of 5 bases from V and 9 bases from J, the junction contained 6 bases not matched to a gene. In DNA form, the CDR3 reads TGTGCCAGCAGCCCCGGACAGGGGGCGGGTGAGCAGTTCTTC. It encodes CASSPGQGAGEQFF.

This clonotype was counted at least ten times. The rearrangement uses TRBV19 and TRBJ1-5, with 11 bases that match TRBD1. The CDR3 contains 15 residues. Trimming at V came to 6 bases and at J to 6 bases, leaving 7 bases not matched to a gene. In germline, CDR1 is LNHDA, CDR2 SQIVND (reference sequence). CDR3 region: CASRETGTGGQPQHF. In DNA form, the CDR3 reads TGTGCCAGTAGAGAGACCGGGACAGGGGGTCAGCCCCAGCATTTT. The full variable domain, in which reference TRBV19 and TRBJ1-5 provide the parts outside the CDR3, is DGGITQSPKYLFRKEGQNVTLSCEQNLNHDAMYWYRQDPGQGLRLIYYSQIVNDFQKGDIAEGYSVSREKKESFPLTVTSAQKNPTAFYLCASRETGTGGQPQHFGDGTRLSIL.

This clonotype was found many times. The V and J genes are TRBV7-9 and TRBJ1-1, with TRBD1 as a possible D gene (6 bases). V was clipped by 2 bases and J by 1 base, with 14 bases between them. There are 16 residues in the CDR3. Germline loops: CDR1 SEHNR, CDR2 FQNEAQ (reference sequence). The chain's CDR3 is CASSLRGGGANTEAFF. The CDR3 DNA is TGTGCCAGCAGCTTAAGAGGGGGGGGAGCGAACACTGAAGCTTTCTTT.

In its sample, this clonotype was seen many times. V is TRBV29-1 and J is TRBJ1-2; no clear D gene. V was cut by 3 bases and J by 0 bases, with 5 bases left in between. Germline V gives CDR1 SQVTM, CDR2 ANQGSEA. The CDR3 sequence is 12 residues long. The CDR3: CSVDFANYGYTF. The DNA of the CDR3 is TGCAGCGTTGATTTCGCTAACTATGGCTACACCTTC.